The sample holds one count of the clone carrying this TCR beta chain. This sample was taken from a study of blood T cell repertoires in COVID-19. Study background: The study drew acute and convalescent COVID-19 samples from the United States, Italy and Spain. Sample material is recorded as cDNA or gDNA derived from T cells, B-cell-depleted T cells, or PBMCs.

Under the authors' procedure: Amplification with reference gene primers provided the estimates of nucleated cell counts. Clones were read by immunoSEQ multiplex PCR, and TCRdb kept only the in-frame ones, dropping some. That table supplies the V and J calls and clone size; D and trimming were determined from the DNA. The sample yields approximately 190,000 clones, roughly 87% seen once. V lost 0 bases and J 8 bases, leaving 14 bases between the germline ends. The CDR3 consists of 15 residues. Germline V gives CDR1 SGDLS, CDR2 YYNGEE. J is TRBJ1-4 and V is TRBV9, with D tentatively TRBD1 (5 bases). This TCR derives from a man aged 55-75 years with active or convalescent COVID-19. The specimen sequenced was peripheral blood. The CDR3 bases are TGTGCCAGCAGCGTAGATGCGGGACCCAGAGAAAAACTGTTTTTT. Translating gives CASSVDAGPREKLFF.